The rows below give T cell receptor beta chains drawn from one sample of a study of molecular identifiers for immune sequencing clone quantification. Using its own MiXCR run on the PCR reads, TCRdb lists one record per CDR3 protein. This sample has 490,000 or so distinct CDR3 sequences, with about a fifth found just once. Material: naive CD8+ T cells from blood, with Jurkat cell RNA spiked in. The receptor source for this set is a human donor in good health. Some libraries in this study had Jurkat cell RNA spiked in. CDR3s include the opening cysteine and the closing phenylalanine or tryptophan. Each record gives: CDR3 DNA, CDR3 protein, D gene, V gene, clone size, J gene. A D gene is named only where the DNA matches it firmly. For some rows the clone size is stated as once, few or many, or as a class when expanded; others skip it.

DNA: TGTGCCAGCAGTTTAACTAGCGGGGGCTACAATGAGCAGTTCTTC
CDR3: CASSLTSGGYNEQFF
D: TRBD2
V: TRBV27
size: many
J: TRBJ2-1

DNA: TGCAGTGCTAGGGTGTTGTCGAGGACTAGCGCCTACGAGCAGTACTTC
CDR3: CSARVLSRTSAYEQYF
D: TRBD2
V: TRBV20-1
size: NA
J: TRBJ2-7

DNA: TGCAGCGTCACATGGGACAGGAACTTCTACGAGCAGTACTTC
CDR3: CSVTWDRNFYEQYF
D: TRBD1
V: TRBV29-1
size: many
J: TRBJ2-7

DNA: TGTGCCAGCAGCCCCTCAACGCCAGGGGCGAGTGAAAAACTGTTTTTT
CDR3: CASSPSTPGASEKLFF
D: NA
V: TRBV7-9
size: few
J: TRBJ1-4

DNA: TGTGCCAGCAGTTGGGACGGCAATCAGCCCCAGCATTTT
CDR3: CASSWDGNQPQHF
D: NA
V: TRBV27
size: NA
J: TRBJ1-5

DNA: TGTGCCACCAGTGATCCCAAGGGAGGGTCCTACGAGCAGTACTTC
CDR3: CATSDPKGGSYEQYF
D: TRBD2
V: TRBV24-1
size: NA
J: TRBJ2-7

DNA: TGTGCCAGCCGCCAGGGTGAAGCTTTCTTT
CDR3: CASRQGEAFF
D: NA
V: TRBV2
size: many
J: TRBJ1-1

DNA: TGCAGCGTATCGGGACTAAATCCTGCCGAGCAGTACTTC
CDR3: CSVSGLNPAEQYF
D: TRBD2
V: TRBV29-1
size: many
J: TRBJ2-7

DNA: TGTGCCAGCAGTATCCGGGGAGATACGCAGTATTTT
CDR3: CASSIRGDTQYF
D: NA
V: TRBV28
size: many
J: TRBJ2-3

DNA: TGTGCCAGCAGCTTCTACAGCGGTCCCTACGAGCAGTACTTC
CDR3: CASSFYSGPYEQYF
D: NA
V: TRBV7-2
size: few
J: TRBJ2-7

DNA: TGTGCCAGCAGTTTCACACTAGTGAACACCGGGGAGCTGTTTTTT
CDR3: CASSFTLVNTGELFF
D: NA
V: TRBV28
size: NA
J: TRBJ2-2

DNA: TGCGCCAGCAGCCAAGATGGACTAGGGACAGATACGCAGTATTTT
CDR3: CASSQDGLGTDTQYF
D: TRBD2
V: TRBV4-1
size: NA
J: TRBJ2-3

DNA: TGTGCCAGCAGAGGAGTCCACGAGCAGTACTTC
CDR3: CASRGVHEQYF
D: NA
V: TRBV12-3/TRBV12-4
size: few
J: TRBJ2-7

DNA: TGCGCCAGCAGCTCCAAGCCCGGGACAGGGGGGAACACCGGGGAGCTGGTTTTT
CDR3: CASSSKPGTGGNTGELVF
D: TRBD1
V: TRBV4-1
size: NA
J: TRBJ2-2

DNA: TGCAGTGCTTTTTCAGACACCGGGGAGCTGTTTTTT
CDR3: CSAFSDTGELFF
D: NA
V: TRBV20-1
size: few
J: TRBJ2-2

DNA: TGTGCCAGCGGTACCCGATCCGATTCCAATCAGCCCCAGCATTTT
CDR3: CASGTRSDSNQPQHF
D: NA
V: TRBV6-1
size: NA
J: TRBJ1-5

DNA: TGTGCCAGCAGCTCACAATTCTACAGGGGGTATACCACCAAAGAGACCCAGTACTTC
CDR3: CASSSQFYRGYTTKETQYF
D: TRBD1
V: TRBV7-9
size: NA
J: TRBJ2-5

DNA: TGTGCCAGTAGTACAGGGTCTGACAATGAAAAACTGGTTTTT
CDR3: CASSTGSDNEKLVF
D: NA
V: TRBV19
size: NA
J: TRBJ1-4

DNA: TGTGCCAGTACCACCGGACGGGGGTACCAAGAGACCCAGTACTTC
CDR3: CASTTGRGYQETQYF
D: NA
V: TRBV19
size: NA
J: TRBJ2-5

DNA: TGTGCCAGCAGCGCCGGACAGACCCTCTACACCTTC
CDR3: CASSAGQTLYTF
D: NA
V: TRBV5-3
size: few
J: TRBJ1-2

DNA: TGTGCCAGCAGTGAACCGCCGGGGGAGACCCAGTACTTC
CDR3: CASSEPPGETQYF
D: NA
V: TRBV2
size: many
J: TRBJ2-5

DNA: TGTGCCAGCAGCCCCGCCCAGGTTGCGAAGAGCTCCTACGAGCAGTACTTC
CDR3: CASSPAQVAKSSYEQYF
D: NA
V: TRBV7-2
size: many
J: TRBJ2-7

DNA: TGTGCCGGCAGTTATTACCCGGGAGGGTCCACAGATACGCAGTATTTT
CDR3: CAGSYYPGGSTDTQYF
D: TRBD2
V: TRBV6-2/TRBV6-3
size: NA
J: TRBJ2-3

DNA: TGTGCCAGCAGTTACTCTGGGGACGACGGCTATGGCTACACCTTC
CDR3: CASSYSGDDGYGYTF
D: NA
V: TRBV6-5
size: many
J: TRBJ1-2

DNA: TGTGCCTGGAGTGTTCCAGGGGAGGGCACTGAAGCTTTCTTT
CDR3: CAWSVPGEGTEAFF
D: NA
V: TRBV30
size: many
J: TRBJ1-1

DNA: TGTGCCACCAGACCGGGGGCGAACACTGGAGCTTTCTTT
CDR3: CATRPGANTGAFF
D: NA
V: TRBV24-1
size: NA
J: TRBJ1-1

DNA: TGTGCCAGCAGCCAGGTAGTAGCGGCCAACACCGGGGAGCAGTTTTTT
CDR3: CASSQVVAANTGEQFF
D: NA
V: TRBV3-1
size: NA
J: TRBJ2-2

DNA: TGCGCCAGCAGCCTGGGACTAGCGGGTCCCGGGGCCTACGAGCAGTACTTC
CDR3: CASSLGLAGPGAYEQYF
D: TRBD2
V: TRBV5-1
size: few
J: TRBJ2-7

DNA: TGCAGTGCTAGACCTAAGGGACTGATCTCCTACGAGCAGTACTTC
CDR3: CSARPKGLISYEQYF
D: NA
V: TRBV20-1
size: few
J: TRBJ2-7

DNA: TGTGCCATCAGCGGGACAGGGGAGCCGAGTGGCTACACCTTC
CDR3: CAISGTGEPSGYTF
D: TRBD1
V: TRBV10-3
size: many
J: TRBJ1-2

DNA: TGTGCCAGCAGCTTCTTTATGACAGGGGGTCAAGAGACCCAGTACTTC
CDR3: CASSFFMTGGQETQYF
D: TRBD1
V: TRBV7-9
size: NA
J: TRBJ2-5

DNA: TGCGCCAGCAGCCAAGCTCTGGTATCTAGCTCCTACGAGCAGTACTTC
CDR3: CASSQALVSSSYEQYF
D: NA
V: TRBV4-3
size: many
J: TRBJ2-7

DNA: TGTGCCAGCAGTTTGTTACCAAGCTCCTACGAGCAGTACTTC
CDR3: CASSLLPSSYEQYF
D: NA
V: TRBV27
size: NA
J: TRBJ2-7

DNA: TGCGCCAGCAGCTTGGACAACTCCTACGAGCAGTACTTC
CDR3: CASSLDNSYEQYF
D: NA
V: TRBV5-1
size: many
J: TRBJ2-7

DNA: TGTGCCAGCAGCCCGGCCAAGGGACTAGCGGGAGCTAGCACAGATACGCAGTATTTT
CDR3: CASSPAKGLAGASTDTQYF
D: TRBD2
V: TRBV13
size: NA
J: TRBJ2-3

DNA: TGTGCCTGGAGTGGGACAGGGGTGACCTTCTACGAGCAGTACTTC
CDR3: CAWSGTGVTFYEQYF
D: TRBD1
V: TRBV30
size: few
J: TRBJ2-7

DNA: TGCGCCAGCAGCCAAGATTGGGGGGGGGGATACAATGAGCAGTTCTTC
CDR3: CASSQDWGGGYNEQFF
D: TRBD2
V: TRBV4-1
size: few
J: TRBJ2-1

DNA: TGTGCCAGCAGCCAAACGACAGGGCACTTCAATCATCCCCAGCATTTT
CDR3: CASSQTTGHFNHPQHF
D: TRBD1
V: TRBV3-1
size: NA
J: TRBJ1-5

DNA: TGTGCCAGCAGCCAGAGACGGACAGAGGACCCCTCGAAGACCCAGTACTTC
CDR3: CASSQRRTEDPSKTQYF
D: NA
V: TRBV3-1
size: few
J: TRBJ2-5

DNA: TGTGCCAGTAGTATAGCCTCGACAGGGACCGGGGTGCTGTTTTTT
CDR3: CASSIASTGTGVLFF
D: TRBD1
V: TRBV19
size: NA
J: TRBJ2-2

DNA: TGTGCCAGCAGGCAGGACACCAATGGGCAGTTCTTC
CDR3: CASRQDTNGQFF
D: NA
V: TRBV7-9
size: few
J: TRBJ2-1

DNA: TGTGCCAGCAGTACACCAGGGGGCGTCTATGGCTACACCTTC
CDR3: CASSTPGGVYGYTF
D: TRBD1
V: TRBV6-2/TRBV6-3
size: many
J: TRBJ1-2

DNA: TGTGCCAGCAAATTCGACGGGGCCTACAATGAGCAGTTCTTC
CDR3: CASKFDGAYNEQFF
D: NA
V: TRBV6-2/TRBV6-3
size: NA
J: TRBJ2-1

DNA: TGTGCCAGCAGTTATGGGAGTGGTGAGCAGTTCTTC
CDR3: CASSYGSGEQFF
D: NA
V: TRBV28
size: NA
J: TRBJ2-1

DNA: TGCGCCAGCAGCGAAGGACAGGGGGCCCTGGGAACTGAAGCTTTCTTT
CDR3: CASSEGQGALGTEAFF
D: TRBD1
V: TRBV4-3
size: many
J: TRBJ1-1

DNA: TGTGCCAGCAGTGAGCAGGGGGGAAAAGACACAGATACGCAGTATTTT
CDR3: CASSEQGGKDTDTQYF
D: NA
V: TRBV2
size: many
J: TRBJ2-3

DNA: TGTGCCAGCAGCGTTGGAGGGGACTCTGGAAACACCATATATTTT
CDR3: CASSVGGDSGNTIYF
D: NA
V: TRBV9
size: NA
J: TRBJ1-3

DNA: TGTGCCAGCAGCTTAGCGGCCGGGGAGCTGTTTTTT
CDR3: CASSLAAGELFF
D: NA
V: TRBV7-6
size: many
J: TRBJ2-2

DNA: TGTGCCAGCAGTGAAGTTTTCGGACCGAACACTGAAGCTTTCTTT
CDR3: CASSEVFGPNTEAFF
D: NA
V: TRBV6-1
size: many
J: TRBJ1-1

DNA: TGTGCCAGCAGTTTATATTCAGCGGGGGACACAGATACGCAGTATTTT
CDR3: CASSLYSAGDTDTQYF
D: TRBD2
V: TRBV27
size: many
J: TRBJ2-3

DNA: TGTGCCAGCAGCCCCCTAGCGGGGGAAGAGCAGTTCTTC
CDR3: CASSPLAGEEQFF
D: TRBD2
V: TRBV3-1
size: NA
J: TRBJ2-1

DNA: TGTGCCACCGGAACTAGCGGCGGACACTCCTACAATGAGCAGTTCTTC
CDR3: CATGTSGGHSYNEQFF
D: TRBD2
V: TRBV24-1
size: many
J: TRBJ2-1

DNA: TGTGCCAGCAGTTTATCGTTCCCAGAGTCCTATAATTCACCCCTCCACTTT
CDR3: CASSLSFPESYNSPLHF
D: NA
V: TRBV27
size: few
J: TRBJ1-6

DNA: TGCGCCAGCAGCTTGGAAGGGTCCGAGCAGTACTTC
CDR3: CASSLEGSEQYF
D: NA
V: TRBV5-1
size: many
J: TRBJ2-7

DNA: TGTGCCAGCAGCTATGCAGACATGAACACTGAAGCTTTCTTT
CDR3: CASSYADMNTEAFF
D: NA
V: TRBV7-9
size: many
J: TRBJ1-1

DNA: TGCAGTGCTTGGGACAGGGATAATTCACCCCTCCACTTT
CDR3: CSAWDRDNSPLHF
D: TRBD1
V: TRBV20-1
size: many
J: TRBJ1-6

DNA: TGTGCCAGTAGTATCTGGGGCCAGGAGACCCAGTACTTC
CDR3: CASSIWGQETQYF
D: NA
V: TRBV19
size: NA
J: TRBJ2-5

DNA: TGCAGCGCCAGAACGGACAGCACTGGGACTGAAGCTTTCTTT
CDR3: CSARTDSTGTEAFF
D: NA
V: TRBV29-1
size: many
J: TRBJ1-1

DNA: TGTGCCAGCAGCCTTATATGGGGGGCGCGGACTGAAGCTTTCTTT
CDR3: CASSLIWGARTEAFF
D: NA
V: TRBV27
size: few
J: TRBJ1-1

DNA: TGTGCCAGCAGCTCTCCCGACAGGGGCCCCTACGAGCAGTACTTC
CDR3: CASSSPDRGPYEQYF
D: TRBD1
V: TRBV7-9
size: NA
J: TRBJ2-7